One TCR beta chain is described in this entry. The antigen is undetermined. These data belong to a study of blood T cells in healthy people across ages. Findings of the study overall: Roughly linearly, TCR beta diversity per million T cells fell as age increased.

Germline V gene sequence: CDR1 SGHRS, CDR2 YFSETQ. This CDR3 region has 14 residues. V was shortened by 3 bases and J by 0 bases, with 8 bases between the two germline ends. Through a sample-barcoded 5' primer and a J-beta primer mix, a second PCR was run for roughly 6 to 12 cycles. Every cDNA molecule carried a tag from a template-switch adaptor bearing 12 random nucleotides. From each sample, at least 3 million paired-end reads containing CDR3 were obtained. MiXCR, run by TCRdb on the 5' RACE reads, gives a single entry per CDR3 protein. The data show more than 800,000 distinct CDR3 sequences, with roughly 26% seen just once and 17% held by the top ten.

V and J are TRBV5-1 and TRBJ2-3; the D is unclear. This TCR came from a woman of 80 years or more in good health. Sequencing input: blood. Written as DNA, the CDR3 is TGCGCCAGCAGCTCCAGTATGAGCACAGATACGCAGTATTTT. Translated, it gives CASSSSMSTDTQYF.